This TCR beta chain derives from a study of T cell responses to AZD1222 COVID-19 vaccine. Study observations and caveats: White British ancestry dominated among donors, who included more females, and clonal diversity was possibly underestimated.

Measured with immunoSEQ multiplex PCR; TCRdb has only the in-frame clones, and not every one. This sample has 150,000 or so clones, with roughly 90% found just once. A remark on this clone: Its cognate antigen is unknown.

The CDR3 is made up of 15 amino acids. CDR1 is MNHEY, CDR2 SMNVEV, per germline (reference sequence). The V and J ends lost 8 bases and 2 bases respectively, with 17 bases between them. The chain recombines TRBV27 with TRBJ2-3; D uncertain. The source material was peripheral blood, sampled on day 0 of AZD1222 vaccination. This receptor was obtained from an adult in good health. CDR3 region: CASPENKPTTDTQYF. In DNA, the CDR3 is TGTGCCAGCCCGGAGAATAAGCCAACCACAGATACGCAGTATTTT.